A single sample gave rise to the 31 T cell receptor beta chains below, sequenced in a study of T cells in Graves' hyperthyroidism and ophthalmopathy (dated by TCRdb to the late 2010s). Library preparation was by multiplex PCR. The run used an Illumina HiSeq 2000. TCR beta CDR3 regions were amplified from RNA transcripts. A first-round RT-PCR of the TCR CDR3 used the HTBI primer set with the Qiagen OneStep RT-PCR kit. The public reads were quality trimmed at Q25 with fastp and then assembled into clones with MiXCR by TCRdb, keeping productive beta chains. Each CDR3 protein gets just one entry, which takes the most common genes and DNA from the rows behind it. The sample profile shows about 640,000 distinct CDR3 sequences; roughly 46% of them were found once. The top ten hold about 7.2% of the sample. Sequences were obtained from peripheral blood or thyroid tissue (not recorded which). The receptors originated from an adult man with Graves' disease, either hyperthyroidism or ophthalmopathy (not recorded which).

Concerning this clonotype: The junction shows a germline mismatch at one end, possibly a read error. The chain joins TRBV10-3 to TRBJ1-2, with 8 nucleotides matching TRBD1. Germline V gene lookup returns CDR1 ENHRY and CDR2 SYGVKD. CDR3 size: 17 residues. The CDR3 region has the DNA TGTGCCAGCAGTGATGAAGGCACCAGGGGGCATATTTTTGGCTACACCTTC. Its translation: CASSDEGTRGHIFGYTF.

The gene calls are TRBV6-5 and TRBJ2-7; TRBD2 might be the D (5 bases). The CDR3 extends over 14 amino acids. Trimming took off 7 bases at V and 4 bases at J, with 17 bases between the two ends. Germline CDR1 MNHEY, CDR2 SVGAGI. CDR3 protein: CASKEGLALYEQYF. For the CDR3, the DNA is TGTGCCAGCAAGGAAGGTCTAGCATTGTACGAGCAGTACTTC.

The chain couples TRBV19 to TRBJ1-5; the D is unclear. Trimming cost V 9 bases and J 5 bases, with 23 bases left between them. The germline V gene encodes CDR1 LNHDA and CDR2 SQIVND (reference sequence). This CDR3 has 16 residues. The CDR3 here is CASSYPVIGRDQPQHF. The CDR3 DNA reads TGTGCCAGCAGTTACCCCGTCATCGGCCGGGATCAGCCCCAGCATTTT.

With regard to this clonotype: This may come from a read error, since a much larger clone is one base off. The chain recombines TRBV7-6 with TRBJ2-7; TRBD2 aligns across 10 bases. CDR3 length equals 14 residues. V shed 3 bases, J shed 7 bases, and the junction held 6 bases outside the gene matches. Per the germline V gene, CDR1 is SGHVS and CDR2 is FNYEAQ. The CDR3 sequence: CASSFEREGHEQYF. The CDR3 DNA sequence: TGTGCCAGCAGCTTTGAGCGGGAGGGCCATGAGCAGTACTTC.

This clonotype turned up a few times. The rearrangement joins TRBV19 to TRBJ1-3; D is perhaps TRBD1 (5 bases). Trimming stripped 9 bases from V and 0 bases from J, with 18 bases between. From germline, CDR1 is LNHDA and CDR2 SQIVND (reference sequence). The CDR3 is made up of 16 amino acids. The CDR3 nucleotides read TGTGCCAGCGAGCCTTACAGGCGGAGCTCTGGAAACACCATATATTTT. It translates to CASEPYRRSSGNTIYF.

In its sample, this clonotype was seen many times. The chain couples TRBV15 to TRBJ1-1, with TRBD1 as a possible D gene (6 bases). The CDR3 sequence is 14 residues long. The germline V and J ends were trimmed by 5 bases and 3 bases, with 13 bases remaining between them. Germline V CDR1 and CDR2: LNHNV, YYDKDF (reference sequence). As DNA, the CDR3 is TGTGCCACCAGCCGCCAGGGGACGTACACTGAAGCTTTCTTT. It is translated as CATSRQGTYTEAFF.

This clonotype was counted ten times or more. This chain joins TRBV7-8 and TRBJ2-2; D gene ambiguous. V was trimmed by 2 bases and J by 7 bases, leaving 8 bases between them. The CDR3 extends over 13 amino acids. Germline loops: CDR1 SGHVS, CDR2 FQNEAQ. In DNA, the CDR3 is TGTGCCAGCAGCTTAAATAGGGACGGGGAGCTGTTTTTT. Its protein is CASSLNRDGELFF.

This clonotype was seen a handful of times. The chain carries TRBV9 and TRBJ2-7, with D unresolved. Trimming removed 0 bases from V and 1 base from J, with 8 bases in between. Germline V lookup: CDR1 SGDLS, CDR2 YYNGEE. This CDR3 comprises 14 residues. CDR3 region: CASSVDLGSYEQYF. CDR3 coding DNA: TGTGCCAGCAGCGTAGATCTGGGATCCTACGAGCAGTACTTC. Full variable domain (remainder filled in from reference TRBV9 and TRBJ2-7): DSGVTQTPKHLITATGQRVTLRCSPRSGDLSVYWYQQSLDQGLQFLIQYYNGEERAKGNILERFSAQQFPDLHSELNLSSLELGDSALYFCASSVDLGSYEQYFGPGTRLTVT.

The gene calls are TRBV6-6 and TRBJ1-6, with TRBD1 matching over 7 bases. V lost 5 bases to trimming and J lost 10 bases; unmatched junction nucleotides: 5. In germline, CDR1 is MNHNY, CDR2 SVGAGI (reference sequence). The CDR3 consists of 13 residues. CDR3: CASSDRVDSPLHF. DNA for the CDR3: TGTGCCAGCAGTGACAGGGTAGACTCACCCCTCCACTTT.

This rearrangement joins TRBV5-6 to TRBJ1-1; no clear D. CDR3 length: 13 residues. Trimming removed 4 bases at V and 5 bases at J, with 12 bases between. CDR1 is SGHDT and CDR2 is YYEEEE in the germline V gene. In DNA, the CDR3 is TGTGCCAGCAGCCTGATTCTGGAGACTGAAGCTTTCTTT. Protein: CASSLILETEAFF.

This clonotype has a count of ten or more. This chain joins TRBV20-1 and TRBJ2-7; 12 nucleotides agree with TRBD1. After removal of 5 bases from V and 6 bases from J, the junction contained 2 bases not matched to a gene. From germline, CDR1 is DFQATT and CDR2 SNEGSKA (reference sequence). The CDR3 spans 12 residues. CDR3 in amino acids: CSAWDRGREQYF. CDR3 DNA: TGCAGTGCTTGGGACAGGGGGCGCGAGCAGTACTTC.

There are many counts of this clonotype. The chain joins TRBV7-9 to TRBJ2-5; D may be TRBD1 or TRBD2 (5 bases each). The V gene's germline CDR1 is SEHNR and CDR2 FQNEAQ (reference sequence). Trimming pared 7 bases from V and 2 bases from J, leaving 14 bases between. The CDR3 totals 14 residues. The CDR3 coding sequence is TGTGCCAGCACCCCCGAGGGGCAGCAAGAGACCCAGTACTTC. Encoded protein: CASTPEGQQETQYF.

The table lists this clonotype with many counts. This rearrangement joins TRBV9 to TRBJ1-2, with D perhaps TRBD1 (5 bases). CDR3 length: 12 amino acids. V lost 3 bases and J 9 bases, leaving 12 bases between the germline ends. Germline CDR1 and CDR2: SGDLS and YYNGEE. This chain's CDR3 is CASSGWGSRYTF. The DNA of the CDR3 is TGTGCCAGCAGCGGATGGGGCTCTCGCTACACCTTC.

J is TRBJ2-7 and V is TRBV7-9, with 7 positions matching TRBD1. Germline CDR1 and CDR2: SEHNR and FQNEAQ (reference sequence). The CDR3 has 15 residues. The V gene end was trimmed by 5 bases and the J gene end by 6 bases; junction bases not matched to a gene: 13. For the CDR3, the DNA is TGTGCCAGCAGCCCCCAGGGGGTGGTAGCCCTCGAGCAGTACTTC. Translated: CASSPQGVVALEQYF.

Regarding this clonotype: A read error is possible here, since a much larger clone lies one base away. The CDR3 coding sequence is TGCAGTGCTAGCCTCGGTCTCAGGGGCCACGAGCAGTACTTC. It translates to CSASLGLRGHEQYF. The rearrangement joins TRBV20-1 to TRBJ2-7, with TRBD1 as a possible D gene (6 bases). The CDR3 loop spans 14 amino acids. V lost 3 bases and J lost 5, with 17 bases in between. The V gene's germline CDR1 is DFQATT and CDR2 SNEGSKA (reference sequence).

In regard to this clonotype: A much larger clone differs from this one at a single base, so this may be a read error. The chain carries TRBV7-6 and TRBJ2-7; the D is unclear. The CDR3 is 12 amino acids. The V end was cut by 11 bases, the J end by 2 bases, with 13 bases between. Germline V gene sequence: CDR1 SGHVS, CDR2 FNYEAQ. DNA of the CDR3: TGTGCCGGCACTGGACCCACCTACGAGCAGTACTTC. It encodes CAGTGPTYEQYF.

On this clonotype: This may come from a read error, since a much larger clone is one base off. The chain's CDR3 is CSAPRRSGASVLTF. CDR3 DNA: TGCAGTGCCCCTAGGCGCTCTGGGGCCAGCGTCCTGACTTTC. V and J are TRBV20-1 and TRBJ2-6, with D tentatively TRBD1 (5 bases). Per the germline V gene, CDR1 is DFQATT and CDR2 is SNEGSKA (reference sequence). The CDR3 contains 14 residues.

This clonotype was observed a handful of times. The chain has TRBV20-1 and TRBJ2-7; 8 nucleotides line up with TRBD1. Trimming removed 3 bases from V and 0 bases from J; junction bases left unmatched: 4. This CDR3 has 14 residues. Per germline, CDR1 DFQATT and CDR2 SNEGSKA (reference sequence). The CDR3 sequence is CSASRDRRSYEQYF. CDR3 DNA sequence: TGCAGTGCTAGCCGGGACAGGCGCTCCTACGAGCAGTACTTC.

This sequence joins TRBV5-6 and TRBJ1-2; unclear D gene. Germline CDR1 SGHDT, CDR2 YYEEEE. The CDR3 is 16 residues long. The ends were cut back, 0 bases at V and 4 bases at J, with 16 bases in the middle. For the CDR3, the DNA is TGTGCCAGCAGCTTGGCCAAGGCAGGTTCGTCCTATGGCTACACCTTC. As protein: CASSLAKAGSSYGYTF. The variable domain in full, completed from reference TRBV5-6 and TRBJ1-2, reads DAGVTQSPTHLIKTRGQQVTLRCSPKSGHDTVSWYQQALGQGPQFIFQYYEEEERQRGNFPDRFSGHQFPNYSSELNVNALLLGDSALYLCASSLAKAGSSYGYTFGSGTRLTVV.

The chain employs TRBV5-6 and TRBJ1-2, with TRBD1 identical over 7 bases. V was pared by 5 bases and J by 7 bases, with 11 bases of the junction left unmatched. The CDR3 consists of 14 residues. CDR1 is SGHDT, CDR2 YYEEEE, per germline. The CDR3 region is CASRHRQGIAGYTF. The CDR3 DNA reads TGTGCCAGCAGGCACAGACAGGGTATCGCTGGCTACACCTTC. The whole variable domain, filled in from reference TRBV5-6 and TRBJ1-2, reads DAGVTQSPTHLIKTRGQQVTLRCSPKSGHDTVSWYQQALGQGPQFIFQYYEEEERQRGNFPDRFSGHQFPNYSSELNVNALLLGDSALYLCASRHRQGIAGYTFGSGTRLTVV.

The J gene is TRBJ1-1, the V gene TRBV29-1; D may be TRBD1 (5 bases). The CDR3 contains 11 residues. V was cut by 8 bases and J by 5 bases, with 12 bases left in between. The germline V gene has CDR1 SQVTM and CDR2 ANQGSEA. The CDR3 nucleotides read TGCAGCACTCAGGGATGGACTGAAGCTTTCTTT. Translation gives CSTQGWTEAFF.

V gene TRBV7-9 combines with J gene TRBJ2-7; D not resolved. Germline CDR1 and CDR2: SEHNR and FQNEAQ (reference sequence). The V end lost 5 bases, the J end lost 3 bases, and 8 bases lay between the germline ends. The CDR3 contains 12 residues. The CDR3 loop is CASSHLNYEQYF. In DNA form, the CDR3 reads TGTGCCAGCAGCCATCTCAACTACGAGCAGTACTTC.

This clonotype was seen ten or more times. The chain is built from TRBV7-8 and TRBJ1-4; 8 bases map to TRBD1. Germline values: CDR1 SGHVS, CDR2 FQNEAQ. The CDR3 covers 15 residues. Trimming cost V 5 bases and J 3 bases; bases outside gene matches: 5. CDR3 DNA sequence: TGTGCCAGCAGCGCGCAGGGGGCAGCTAATGAAAAACTGTTTTTT. This translates into CASSAQGAANEKLFF.

The rearrangement uses TRBV2 and TRBJ1-2; 9 bases agree with TRBD1. CDR3 length: 13 residues. Per germline, CDR1 SNHLY and CDR2 FYNNEI. V was clipped by 3 bases and J by 7 bases; unmatched bases: 3. The CDR3 region is CASSEGQGCGYTF. Written as DNA, the CDR3 is TGTGCCAGCAGTGAGGGACAGGGCTGTGGCTACACCTTC.

Note on this clonotype: This could be a read error, since a much larger clone is one nucleotide away. The V call is TRBV24-1, the J call TRBJ1-5; 10 nucleotides match TRBD1. The V segment lost 9 bases and the J segment 7 bases; nucleotides outside the gene matches: 5. Germline assignment: CDR1 KGHDR and CDR2 SFDVKD. The CDR3 is 13 residues long. The CDR3, as DNA: TGTGCCACCCGGGACAGGGGAGGACAGCCCCAGCATTTT. Translating gives CATRDRGGQPQHF.

This CDR3 reads CSAKREYSNQPQHF. For the CDR3, the DNA is TGCAGTGCAAAGAGAGAATATAGCAATCAGCCCCAGCATTTT. V gene TRBV20-1 combines with J gene TRBJ1-5; unclear D gene. The CDR3 loop spans 14 amino acids. The ends were cut back, 6 bases at V and 0 bases at J, with 12 bases in the middle. CDR1 is DFQATT, CDR2 SNEGSKA, per germline (reference sequence).

This clonotype was seen a handful of times. V usage is TRBV19 and J usage is TRBJ1-1, with D tentatively TRBD1 (6 bases). The germline CDR1 and CDR2 sequences are LNHDA and SQIVND (reference sequence). The CDR3 consists of 11 residues. V dropped 8 bases and J dropped 4 bases, with 8 bases sitting between them. The CDR3 coding sequence is TGTGCCAGTGTACAGGGCACTGAAGCTTTCTTT. It codes for CASVQGTEAFF.

V usage is TRBV7-2 and J usage is TRBJ2-7; 9 bases line up with TRBD1. CDR3 size: 14 residues. Trimming at V came to 5 bases and at J to 5 bases, leaving 7 bases not matched to a gene. Germline V gene lookup returns CDR1 SGHTA and CDR2 FQGNSA. The CDR3 is CASSALGQGNEQYF. For the CDR3, the DNA is TGTGCCAGCAGCGCACTGGGACAGGGCAACGAGCAGTACTTC.

This clonotype was counted only a few times. At one end, the junction sequence differs from germline, possibly due to a read error. This chain joins TRBV10-3 and TRBJ1-5; D is uncertain. This CDR3 is built from 14 residues. The germline V gene encodes CDR1 ENHRY and CDR2 SYGVKD. Here the CDR3 DNA reads TGTGCCAGCAGTGACACGGCGGGCAATCAGCCCCAGCATTTT. Protein product: CASSDTAGNQPQHF.

The V call is TRBV25-1, the J call TRBJ2-7; 7 bases agree with TRBD1. The length of the CDR3 is 18 residues. Germline CDR1 and CDR2: MGHDK and SYGVNS. V was pared by 4 bases and J by 1 base, with 16 bases of the junction left unmatched. The CDR3 loop is CASSASDPGQTLSYEQYF. In DNA form, the CDR3 reads TGTGCCAGCAGTGCTAGTGACCCGGGACAGACTCTTTCCTACGAGCAGTACTTC.

J is TRBJ1-3 and V is TRBV20-1, with no clear D. Germline loops: CDR1 DFQATT, CDR2 SNEGSKA (reference sequence). This CDR3 contains 13 residues. V lost 3 bases, J lost 2 bases, and 8 bases lay in between. The CDR3 bases are TGCAGTGCTAGTCCGGGAGCTGGAAACACCATATATTTT. This gives the protein CSASPGAGNTIYF.